The 12 T cell receptor beta chains listed next were all sequenced from one sample in a study of response to subunit inactivated influenza vaccine. TCRdb ran MiXCR on the RT-PCR reads and lists one entry per CDR3 protein. Here the sample spans approximately 490,000 distinct CDR3 sequences, less than 7.5% being singletons. The starting material was PBMCs from blood, obtained less than 30 months after vaccination. The source of these receptors is a man aged 45-69 years who received an inactivated influenza vaccine.

V is TRBV7-6 and J is TRBJ2-3; the D gene is possibly TRBD1 (5 bases). Looked up from germline, CDR1 is SGHVS and CDR2 is FNYEAQ. The CDR3 has 16 amino acids. The V gene lost 1 base and the J gene lost 4 bases, with 15 bases spanning the gap. CDR3 sequence (DNA): TGTGCCAGCAGCTTAGGGCAGGGATTCAGGGCAGATACGCAGTATTTT. Protein product: CASSLGQGFRADTQYF.

This clonotype was counted a few times. The chain couples TRBV2 to TRBJ2-5; D possibly corresponds to TRBD2 (6 bases). The CDR3 consists of 12 residues. V shed 9 bases and J shed 3 bases, with 11 bases lying between them. The germline gives CDR1 SNHLY, CDR2 FYNNEI. This chain's CDR3 is CARGTYKETQYF. For the CDR3, the DNA is TGTGCCAGAGGGACTTATAAAGAGACCCAGTACTTC.

Only a few counts were recorded for this clonotype. V gene TRBV6-1 combines with J gene TRBJ2-1; weak D call: TRBD2 (5 bases). CDR1 and CDR2 from the germline V gene are MNHNS and SASEGT. The V gene lost 6 bases and the J gene lost 3 bases, with 9 bases spanning the gap. This CDR3 spans 13 amino acids. The CDR3 nucleotides read TGTGCCAGCAGGCGGGCCCTCTACAATGAGCAGTTCTTC. Encoded protein: CASRRALYNEQFF.

Ten or more counts support this clonotype. CDR3 amino acids: CASSPPQGVYTF. CDR3 DNA sequence: TGTGCCAGCAGTCCACCACAGGGCGTCTACACCTTC. The chain joins TRBV12-3 or TRBV12-4 to TRBJ1-2; tentative D call: TRBD1 (6 bases). The V and J ends lost 5 bases and 10 bases respectively, with 14 bases between them. CDR3 size: 12 residues.

This clonotype was counted many times. The rearrangement joins TRBV4-2 to TRBJ1-6; 8 nucleotides line up with TRBD1. CDR1 LGHNA and CDR2 YNFKEQ come from the germline V gene. Losses at the gene ends were 1 base for V and 7 bases for J; bases not matched to a gene: 9. The CDR3 is 17 residues long. As DNA, the CDR3 is TGTGCCAGCAGCCAAGGGTCAGGGGGCCAAGGGAATTCACCCCTCCACTTT. Encoded protein: CASSQGSGGQGNSPLHF.

V usage is TRBV12-3 or TRBV12-4 and J usage is TRBJ1-1; unclear D gene. Trimming shortened V by 5 bases and J by 6 bases, and 10 bases separated the two germline ends. CDR3 length: 12 residues. The DNA of the CDR3 is TGTGCCAGCAGTCTAGGCGTGGCTGAAGCTTTCTTT. Protein: CASSLGVAEAFF.

The table lists this clonotype with a few counts. This chain joins TRBV7-8 and TRBJ1-1; D gene unclear. The ends were cut back, 5 bases at V and 3 bases at J, with 7 bases in the middle. Germline V gene lookup returns CDR1 SGHVS and CDR2 FQNEAQ. The CDR3 length is 12 residues. This chain's CDR3 is CASSLPYTEAFF. DNA for the CDR3: TGTGCCAGCAGCCTCCCATACACTGAAGCTTTCTTT.

This clonotype was picked up many times. The chain employs TRBV7-2 and TRBJ2-5, with D possibly being TRBD1 (6 bases). Germline lookup yields CDR1 SGHTA and CDR2 FQGNSA. The CDR3 contains 13 residues. V lost 4 bases and J 2 bases, leaving 8 bases between the germline ends. CDR3 bases: TGTGCCAGCAGCTCGGACAGACAAGAGACCCAGTACTTC. Protein sequence: CASSSDRQETQYF.

This clonotype was counted ten times or more. The chain carries TRBV4-1 and TRBJ2-7; D perhaps matches TRBD2 (9 bases). The germline V gene has CDR1 MGHRA and CDR2 YSYEKL. The CDR3 length is 21 residues. V was clipped by 1 base and J by 0 bases, with 28 bases between them. CDR3 region: CASSQALRGRVAGVPSYEQYF. The DNA of the CDR3 is TGCGCCAGCAGCCAAGCGCTCAGGGGGCGCGTAGCGGGAGTCCCCTCCTACGAGCAGTACTTC.

This clonotype was picked up many times. J is TRBJ2-2 and V is TRBV20-1, with a possible D match to TRBD2 (7 bases). Germline V gene data show CDR1 as DFQATT and CDR2 as SNEGSKA (reference sequence). The CDR3 is 15 residues long. Trimming left V 3 bases short and J 3 bases short, with 14 bases between. The CDR3 bases are TGCAGTGCTAGGGCGGGGGCGCGGGACACCGGGGAGCTGTTTTTT. Translating it yields CSARAGARDTGELFF.

This clonotype appeared a few times. The gene calls are TRBV20-1 and TRBJ2-1; 7 bases map to TRBD2. Germline-derived CDR1 and CDR2 are DFQATT and SNEGSKA (reference sequence). This CDR3 is 14 amino acids long. The CDR3 protein is CTGTTVNSYNEQFF. The CDR3 DNA reads TGCACCGGGACTACGGTCAATTCCTACAATGAGCAGTTCTTC.

This clonotype was seen a handful of times. The chain couples TRBV4-2 to TRBJ2-5; a possible D gene is TRBD2 (5 bases). Between the trimmed V and J ends, which lost 0 bases and 4 bases, there was a span of 12 bases. Germline V gene lookup returns CDR1 LGHNA and CDR2 YNFKEQ. CDR3 length: 15 amino acids. The CDR3 loop is CASSQEPSRGETQYF. DNA for the CDR3: TGTGCCAGCAGCCAAGAACCCTCCCGGGGAGAGACCCAGTACTTC.